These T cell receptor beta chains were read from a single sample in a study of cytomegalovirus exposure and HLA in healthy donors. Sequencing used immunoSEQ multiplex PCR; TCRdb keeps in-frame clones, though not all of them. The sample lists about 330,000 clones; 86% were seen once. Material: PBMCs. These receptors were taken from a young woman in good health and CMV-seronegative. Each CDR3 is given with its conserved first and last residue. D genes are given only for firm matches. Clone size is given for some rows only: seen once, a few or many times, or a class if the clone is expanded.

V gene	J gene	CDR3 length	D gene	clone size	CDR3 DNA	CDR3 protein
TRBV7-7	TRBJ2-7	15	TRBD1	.	TGTGCTAGCAGCTTAGGACAGGGGGCCGGATACGAGCAGTACTTC	CASSLGQGAGYEQYF
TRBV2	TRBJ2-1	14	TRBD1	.	TGTGCCAGCCGGACAGGAAGCTCCTACAATGAGCAGTTCTTC	CASRTGSSYNEQFF
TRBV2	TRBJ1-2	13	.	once	TGTGCCAGCAGCCAAGGAGACGTCTATGGCTACACCTTC	CASSQGDVYGYTF
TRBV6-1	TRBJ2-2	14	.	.	TGTGCCAGTATAACAGGGTCGAACACCGGGGAGCTGTTTTTT	CASITGSNTGELFF
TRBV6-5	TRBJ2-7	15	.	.	TGTGCCAGCAGCTCCTTCTCGGGGGATTCCTACGAGCAGTACTTC	CASSSFSGDSYEQYF
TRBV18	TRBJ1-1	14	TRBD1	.	TGTGCCAGCTCACGAGGACAGGACGACACTGAAGCTTTCTTT	CASSRGQDDTEAFF
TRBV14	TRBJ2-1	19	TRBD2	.	TGTGCCAGCAGCCCCCTCTTGGGACTAGCGGGAGGGGATCTAAATGAGCAGTTCTTC	CASSPLLGLAGGDLNEQFF
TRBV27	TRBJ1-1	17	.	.	TGTGCCAGCAGTTCAATACCGGGCCTCGACCCGGGGACTGAAGCTTTCTTT	CASSSIPGLDPGTEAFF
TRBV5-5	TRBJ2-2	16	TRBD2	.	TGTGCCAGCAGCTTTGGACTAGCGGCAAACACCGGGGAGCTGTTTTTT	CASSFGLAANTGELFF
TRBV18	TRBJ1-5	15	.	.	TGTGCCAGCTCACAAGTGGGAACGGGGAATCAGCCCCAGCATTTT	CASSQVGTGNQPQHF
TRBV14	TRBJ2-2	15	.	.	TGTGCCAGCAGCCGCCCTGGAGTCGCCACCGGGGAGCTGTTTTTT	CASSRPGVATGELFF
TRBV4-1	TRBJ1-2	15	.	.	TGCGCCAGCAGCCGCTCCGGACAGAGCAGGTATGGCTACACCTTC	CASSRSGQSRYGYTF
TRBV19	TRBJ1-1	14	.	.	TGTGCCAGTAGCCCCGAACGGGGAGGAACTGAAGCTTTCTTT	CASSPERGGTEAFF
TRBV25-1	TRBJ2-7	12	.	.	TGTGCCAGCGGTCAGGGGTACGGCGAGCAGTACTTC	CASGQGYGEQYF
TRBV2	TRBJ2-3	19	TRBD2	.	TGTGCCAGCAGGGCCGGGGAGCTAGCGGGACGGGGAGGCACAGATACGCAGTATTTT	CASRAGELAGRGGTDTQYF
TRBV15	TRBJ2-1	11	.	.	TGTGCCACCAGCAATACAAATGAGCAGTTCTTC	CATSNTNEQFF
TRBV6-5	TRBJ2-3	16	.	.	TGTGCCAGCAGTTACAGCGAGGTGCGGGGCGGAGATACGCAGTATTTT	CASSYSEVRGGDTQYF